This section outlines one T cell receptor beta chain sequence together with its context. Its antigen is currently unknown. As for time point: newly diagnosed GD, antithyroid drugs for less than 3 months. Following extraction of RNA from PBMCs, that RNA was used to make the TCR library. This sample stems from a study of regulatory T cells in long-lasting Graves disease. Findings and limits, study-wide: Whereas new patients shared 966 public clonotypes, persistent patients shared more, at about 2,500.

Libraries of TCR beta came from iRepertoire HTBI primers plus Arm-PCR of CDR3 regions. TCRdb processed the multiplex PCR reads anew with MiXCR; each CDR3 protein has one entry. Of hundreds of thousands of distinct CDR3 sequences in the sample, roughly a sixth were seen once. V lost 7 bases and J lost 5; bases outside the gene matches: 12. CDR3 length: 15 residues. Germline assignment: CDR1 DFQATT and CDR2 SNEGSKA (reference sequence). These data were also reused for a study on T cells in Graves' hyperthyroidism and ophthalmopathy. That work states: In the blood, most expanded thyroid clonotypes above 0.001 appeared as well.

The sequence came from a middle-aged woman with Graves disease. This sample comprised peripheral blood mononuclear cells (PBMCs), obtained at new diagnosis, from a patient treated with antithyroid drugs. This sequence joins TRBV20-1 and TRBJ2-1; 9 bases map to TRBD2. CDR3 nucleotides: TGCAGTGGCCGCCACGGGACTAGCCTAAACAATGAGCAGTTCTTC. Its translation is CSGRHGTSLNNEQFF.